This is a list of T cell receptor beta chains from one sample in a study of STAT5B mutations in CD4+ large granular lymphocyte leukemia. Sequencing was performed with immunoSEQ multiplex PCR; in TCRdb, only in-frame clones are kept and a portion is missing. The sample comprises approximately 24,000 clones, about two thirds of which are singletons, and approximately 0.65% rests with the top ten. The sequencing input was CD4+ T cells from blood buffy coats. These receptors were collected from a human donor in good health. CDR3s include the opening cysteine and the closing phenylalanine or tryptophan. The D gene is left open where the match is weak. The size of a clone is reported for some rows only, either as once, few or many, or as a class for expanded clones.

CDR3 protein: CASRTTGLLSYEQYF
CDR3 DNA: TGCGCCAGCAGAACGACAGGACTACTCTCCTACGAGCAGTACTTC
clone size: -
V gene: TRBV5-1
J gene: TRBJ2-7
D gene: -

CDR3 protein: CASSGGSSGQETQYF
CDR3 DNA: TGCGCCAGCAGTGGTGGGTCCTCAGGACAAGAGACCCAGTACTTC
clone size: -
V gene: TRBV5-1
J gene: TRBJ2-5
D gene: -

CDR3 protein: CASSELAGGYNEQFF
CDR3 DNA: TGTGCCAGCAGCGAACTAGCGGGGGGTTACAATGAGCAGTTCTTC
clone size: -
V gene: TRBV5-4
J gene: TRBJ2-1
D gene: TRBD2

CDR3 protein: CASSPPLAGGRYEQFF
CDR3 DNA: TGTGCCAGCTCACCACCCCTAGCGGGGGGGAGATATGAGCAGTTCTTC
clone size: -
V gene: TRBV18
J gene: TRBJ2-1
D gene: TRBD2

CDR3 protein: CASSLTDRVYNEQFF
CDR3 DNA: TGTGCCAGCAGTTTGACAGACAGGGTATACAATGAGCAGTTCTTC
clone size: -
V gene: TRBV6-5
J gene: TRBJ2-1
D gene: TRBD1

CDR3 protein: CASSQNRVNEQFF
CDR3 DNA: TGCGCCAGCAGCCAAAACAGGGTCAATGAGCAGTTCTTC
clone size: -
V gene: TRBV5-1
J gene: TRBJ2-1
D gene: -

CDR3 protein: CASFKVFVNTEAFF
CDR3 DNA: TGTGCCAGCTTTAAGGTTTTCGTGAACACTGAAGCTTTCTTT
clone size: few
V gene: TRBV6-1
J gene: TRBJ1-1
D gene: -

CDR3 protein: CSVLERGAQETQYF
CDR3 DNA: TGCAGCGTTCTTGAGAGGGGGGCACAAGAGACCCAGTACTTC
clone size: -
V gene: TRBV29-1
J gene: TRBJ2-5
D gene: -

CDR3 protein: CASSVGLAGGLGEQFF
CDR3 DNA: TGTGCCAGCAGCGTAGGCCTAGCGGGGGGGCTGGGTGAGCAGTTCTTC
clone size: -
V gene: TRBV9
J gene: TRBJ2-1
D gene: TRBD2

CDR3 protein: CASSSGQVTNEQYF
CDR3 DNA: TGTGCCAGCAGTTCCGGACAGGTCACCAACGAGCAGTACTTC
clone size: -
V gene: TRBV6-6
J gene: TRBJ2-7
D gene: TRBD1

CDR3 protein: CASSSTRDKPYEQYF
CDR3 DNA: TGTGCCAGCAGCTCCACCCGGGACAAGCCCTACGAGCAGTACTTC
clone size: few
V gene: TRBV7-3
J gene: TRBJ2-7
D gene: -

CDR3 protein: CASSRGQGSTEAFF
CDR3 DNA: TGTGCCAGCAGCCGGGGACAGGGTTCCACTGAAGCTTTCTTT
clone size: -
V gene: TRBV7-9
J gene: TRBJ1-1
D gene: TRBD1

CDR3 protein: CASSLVAGGRFPYEQYF
CDR3 DNA: TGTGCCAGCAGCTTAGTGGCGGGAGGGCGATTCCCATACGAGCAGTACTTC
clone size: -
V gene: TRBV7-9
J gene: TRBJ2-7
D gene: TRBD2

CDR3 protein: CASSFGGPGETQYF
CDR3 DNA: TGCGCCAGCAGCTTTGGTGGCCCAGGGGAGACCCAGTACTTC
clone size: -
V gene: TRBV5-1
J gene: TRBJ2-5
D gene: -

CDR3 protein: CAISEIRDKPYEQYF
CDR3 DNA: TGTGCCATCAGTGAGATCCGGGACAAGCCGTACGAGCAGTACTTC
clone size: -
V gene: TRBV10-3
J gene: TRBJ2-7
D gene: -

CDR3 protein: CASNVDRGGYTF
CDR3 DNA: TGTGCCAGCAACGTAGACAGGGGTGGCTACACCTTC
clone size: -
V gene: TRBV6-6
J gene: TRBJ1-2
D gene: TRBD1